The 16 T cell receptor beta chains reported below all come from one sample, sequenced in a study of T cell responses to AZD1222 COVID-19 vaccine. TCRdb's copy holds only in-frame clones and misses some; the assay was immunoSEQ multiplex PCR. Of 100,000 to 150,000 clones listed, around 90% are singletons. The sequencing here drew on peripheral blood, taken on day 0 of AZD1222 vaccination. The receptors were sampled from an adult in good health.

The J gene is TRBJ2-1, the V gene TRBV3-1 (or the pseudogene TRBV3-2); D is unresolved. The CDR3 spans 11 residues. Germline CDR1 and CDR2: LGHDT and YNNKEL (reference sequence). V was cut by 6 bases and J by 6 bases, with 6 bases left in between. The CDR3 DNA reads TGTGCCAGCAGATCTTTCAATGAGCAGTTCTTC. Translating gives CASRSFNEQFF.

This clone was observed once. The genes are TRBV2 and TRBJ2-4; D might be TRBD1 (6 bases). Per the germline V gene, CDR1 is SNHLY and CDR2 is FYNNEI. The CDR3 spans 15 residues. Trimming removed 7 bases from V and 0 bases from J, with 13 bases in between. CDR3 DNA: TGTGCCAGCAATATAAGACAGGTAGCCAAAAACATTCAGTACTTC. As protein: CASNIRQVAKNIQYF.

The genes are TRBV19 and TRBJ1-1; D might be TRBD1 (6 bases). Trimming pared 7 bases from V and 3 bases from J, leaving 15 bases between. The CDR3 sequence is 14 residues long. CDR1 LNHDA and CDR2 SQIVND come from the germline V gene (reference sequence). The CDR3 bases are TGTGCCAGTAACGCACAGGGACCATACACTGAAGCTTTCTTT. This gives the protein CASNAQGPYTEAFF.

The V gene is TRBV20-1, the J gene TRBJ1-3; D remains ambiguous. Looked up from germline, CDR1 is DFQATT and CDR2 is SNEGSKA (reference sequence). The ends were cut back, 3 bases at V and 4 bases at J, with 7 bases in the middle. This CDR3 comprises 12 residues. CDR3 protein: CSASSGGNTIYF. The DNA of the CDR3 is TGCAGTGCTAGTTCGGGGGGAAACACCATATATTTT.

The chain uses TRBV6-5 and TRBJ2-7, with TRBD1 as a possible D gene (6 bases). Trimming shortened V by 5 bases and J by 0 bases, and 8 bases separated the two germline ends. Germline values: CDR1 MNHEY, CDR2 SVGAGI. The CDR3 spans 13 residues. In DNA form, the CDR3 reads TGTGCCAGCAGTACACAGGGCTCCTACGAGCAGTACTTC. The encoded protein is CASSTQGSYEQYF.

The CDR3 sequence is CASSYRASGGYEQYF. CDR3 in DNA: TGTGCCAGCAGTTACAGGGCCTCGGGCGGCTACGAGCAGTACTTC. The chain combines TRBV6-5 with TRBJ2-7; D remains ambiguous. The CDR3 spans 15 residues. V gave up 2 bases and J gave up 3 bases, with 14 bases separating them. Germline assignment: CDR1 MNHEY and CDR2 SVGAGI.

This clone was detected once. The rearrangement links TRBV20-1 to TRBJ1-4; D is ambiguous. Between the trimmed V and J ends, which lost 0 bases and 11 bases, there was a span of 7 bases. The V gene's germline CDR1 is DFQATT and CDR2 SNEGSKA (reference sequence). This CDR3 is 11 amino acids long. CDR3 coding DNA: TGCAGTGCTAGAGATGGAGGGAAACTGTTTTTT. It encodes CSARDGGKLFF.

The table lists this clone with a count of one. This chain links TRBV6-1 with TRBJ1-1, with TRBD1 as a possible D gene (5 bases). V lost 3 bases, J lost 4 bases, and 12 bases lay in between. The CDR3 spans 14 residues. Germline CDR1 MNHNS, CDR2 SASEGT. The CDR3 DNA reads as TGTGCCAGCAGTGACATCTTCAGGGTCACTGAAGCTTTCTTT. It yields the protein CASSDIFRVTEAFF.

This chain joins TRBV12-3 or TRBV12-4 and TRBJ1-2, with D unclear. V lost 5 bases, J lost 5 bases, and 6 bases lay in between. The CDR3 is 11 amino acids. The CDR3 protein is CASSQQYGYTF. The CDR3 bases are TGTGCCAGCAGTCAACAGTATGGCTACACCTTC.

The J gene is TRBJ2-2, the V gene TRBV30; the D gene is possibly TRBD2 (6 bases). From germline, CDR1 is GTSNPN and CDR2 SVGIG (reference sequence). The CDR3 spans 15 residues. Trimming removed 6 bases from V and 6 bases from J, with 20 bases in between. The CDR3 DNA reads TGTGCCTGTACCCGGACGCGGGGTTCTGCCGGGGAGCTGTTTTTT. Its translation: CACTRTRGSAGELFF. The variable domain in full, completed from reference TRBV30 and TRBJ2-2, reads SQTIHQWPATLVQPVGSPLSLECTVEGTSNPNLYWYRQAAGRGLQLLFYSVGIGQISSEVPQNLSASRPQDRQFILSSKKLLLSDSGFYLCACTRTRGSAGELFFGEGSRLTVL.

As for this clone: The junction and the germline gene differ at one end; a read error may be behind it. The chain carries TRBV6-6 and TRBJ2-5, with D maybe TRBD2 (6 bases). The germline V gene has CDR1 MNHNY and CDR2 SVGAGI (reference sequence). This CDR3 is 15 amino acids long. The CDR3 sequence is CASSSESGTAWGEDF. The DNA of the CDR3 is TGTGCCAGCAGTAGCGAAAGTGGGACTGCTTGGGGGGAGGACTTC.

The rearrangement joins TRBV5-1 to TRBJ2-1; no clear D. Germline lookup yields CDR1 SGHRS and CDR2 YFSETQ. The CDR3 length is 13 residues. Trimming took 5 bases from V and 8 from J, leaving 14 bases between them. In nucleotides, the CDR3 is TGCGCCAGCAGATCGGGCAGGCCCGATGAGCAGTTCTTC. It codes for CASRSGRPDEQFF.

The DNA of the CDR3 is TGTGCCAGCAGCGTAGGGCGGGGGGGTTTGTATGAGCAGTTCTTC. Its protein product is CASSVGRGGLYEQFF. The V gene is TRBV9, the J gene TRBJ2-1, with TRBD2 identical over 9 bases. Germline CDR1 reads SGDLS; CDR2 reads YYNGEE. J lost 8 bases, V lost 0 bases, and 6 bases had no gene match. CDR3 length: 15 amino acids.

The chain couples TRBV7-2 to TRBJ1-2; no definite D call. This CDR3 has 16 residues. Germline V lookup: CDR1 SGHTA, CDR2 FQGNSA. Trimming stripped 0 bases from V and 2 bases from J, with 13 bases between. The CDR3 loop is CASSLAPTPTNYGYTF. The DNA of the CDR3 is TGTGCCAGCAGCTTAGCCCCGACACCTACAAACTATGGCTACACCTTC.

The chain couples TRBV2 to TRBJ1-1; D not resolved. This CDR3 is 14 amino acids long. With 3 bases removed from V and 0 bases from J, the gap between germline ends came to 8 bases. Germline CDR1 reads SNHLY; CDR2 reads FYNNEI. CDR3 residues: CASSDGFLNTEAFF. Written as DNA, the CDR3 is TGTGCCAGCAGTGATGGGTTTTTGAACACTGAAGCTTTCTTT.

The chain carries TRBV6-5 and TRBJ1-1, with a possible D match to TRBD1 (5 bases). V was trimmed by 2 bases and J by 1 base, leaving 8 bases between them. The CDR3 consists of 14 residues. In germline, CDR1 is MNHEY, CDR2 SVGAGI. CDR3 sequence: CASSYRQGNTEAFF. The CDR3 bases are TGTGCCAGCAGTTACCGCCAGGGGAACACTGAAGCTTTCTTT.